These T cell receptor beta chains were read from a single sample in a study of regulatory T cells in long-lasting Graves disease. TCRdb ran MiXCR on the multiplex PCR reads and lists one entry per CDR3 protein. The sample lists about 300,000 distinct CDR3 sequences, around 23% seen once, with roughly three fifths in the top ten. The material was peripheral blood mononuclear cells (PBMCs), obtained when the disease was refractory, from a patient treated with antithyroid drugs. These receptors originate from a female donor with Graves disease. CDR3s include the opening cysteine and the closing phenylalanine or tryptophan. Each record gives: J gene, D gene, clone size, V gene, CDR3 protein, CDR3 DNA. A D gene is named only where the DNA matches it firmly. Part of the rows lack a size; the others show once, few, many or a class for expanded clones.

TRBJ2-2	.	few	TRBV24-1	CATSGPGATGAGELFF	TGTGCCACCAGTGGTCCAGGGGCTACAGGCGCCGGGGAGCTGTTTTTT
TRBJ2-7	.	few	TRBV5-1	CASSFEGIEQYF	TGCGCCAGCAGCTTTGAGGGTATCGAGCAGTACTTC
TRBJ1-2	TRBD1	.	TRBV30	CAWSLQGRGYGYTF	TGTGCCTGGAGTCTACAGGGGAGAGGCTATGGCTACACCTTC
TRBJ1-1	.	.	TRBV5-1	CASSPAGYTAANTEAFF	TGCGCCAGCAGCCCCGCGGGATATACGGCAGCCAACACTGAAGCTTTCTTT
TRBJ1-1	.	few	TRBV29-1	CSVEAFGRPNTEAFF	TGCAGCGTTGAGGCCTTTGGCCGACCGAACACTGAAGCTTTCTTT
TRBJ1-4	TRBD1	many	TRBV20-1	CSASRGTGNEKLFF	TGCAGTGCCTCAAGGGGGACAGGGAATGAAAAACTGTTTTTT
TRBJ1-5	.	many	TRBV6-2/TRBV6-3	CASSKGTQVYQPQHF	TGTGCCAGCAGCAAGGGGACCCAAGTTTATCAGCCCCAGCATTTT
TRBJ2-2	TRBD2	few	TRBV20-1	CSARGTSLTGELFF	TGCAGTGCTAGGGGGACTAGCTTGACCGGGGAGCTGTTTTTT
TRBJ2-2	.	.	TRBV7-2	CASSLTAGVWVAGELFF	TGTGCCAGCAGCTTGACCGCAGGGGTTTGGGTTGCCGGGGAGCTGTTTTTT
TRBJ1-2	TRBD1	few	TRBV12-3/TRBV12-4	CASSLGTGGIYGYTF	TGTGCCAGCAGTTTAGGGACAGGGGGCATCTATGGCTACACCTTC
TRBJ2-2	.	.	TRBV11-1	CASSLPQGTPNTGELFF	TGTGCCAGCAGCCTCCCGCAGGGGACCCCGAACACCGGGGAGCTGTTTTTT